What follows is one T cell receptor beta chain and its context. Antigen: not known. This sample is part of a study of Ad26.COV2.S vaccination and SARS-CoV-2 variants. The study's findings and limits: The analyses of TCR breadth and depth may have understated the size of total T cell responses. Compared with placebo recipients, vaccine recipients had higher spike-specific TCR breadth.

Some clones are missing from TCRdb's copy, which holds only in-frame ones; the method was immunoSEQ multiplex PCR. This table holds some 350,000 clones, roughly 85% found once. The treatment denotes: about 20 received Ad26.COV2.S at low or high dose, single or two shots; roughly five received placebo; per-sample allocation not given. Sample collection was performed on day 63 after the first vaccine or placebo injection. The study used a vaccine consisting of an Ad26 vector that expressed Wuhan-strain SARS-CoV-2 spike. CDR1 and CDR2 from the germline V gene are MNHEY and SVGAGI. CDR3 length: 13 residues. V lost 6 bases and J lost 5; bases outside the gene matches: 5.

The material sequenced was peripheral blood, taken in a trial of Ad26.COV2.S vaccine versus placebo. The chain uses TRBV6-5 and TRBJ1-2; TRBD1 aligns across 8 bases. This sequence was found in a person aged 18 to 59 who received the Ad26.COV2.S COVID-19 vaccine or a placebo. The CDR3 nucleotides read TGTGCCAGCAGACCTGACAGGGGTTATGGCTACACCTTC. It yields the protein CASRPDRGYGYTF.